The 10 T cell receptor beta chains below come from one sample, sequenced in a study of shared clonotypes between healthy human individuals. Clones were read by immunoSEQ multiplex PCR, and TCRdb kept only the in-frame ones, dropping some. The sample has about 1.5 million clones, around 97% seen once; the top ten hold about 1.2%. Sequencing was carried out using naive CD4+ T cells sorted from blood. The sample's subset: CD45RA+ positively selected. These receptors were taken from a man aged 25-45 years in good health.

The V call is TRBV5-5, the J call TRBJ2-3; D may be TRBD2 (5 bases). Germline-derived CDR1 and CDR2 are SGHKS and YYEKEE (reference sequence). There are 14 residues in the CDR3. Trimming removed 4 bases from V and 2 bases from J, with 11 bases in between. The CDR3 loop is CASSRRTPTDTQYF. The CDR3 DNA sequence: TGTGCCAGCAGCCGACGGACTCCCACAGATACGCAGTATTTT. The variable domain in full, completed from reference TRBV5-5 and TRBJ2-3, reads DAGVTQSPTHLIKTRGQQVTLRCSPISGHKSVSWYQQVLGQGPQFIFQYYEKEERGRGNFPDRFSARQFPNYSSELNVNALLLGDSALYLCASSRRTPTDTQYFGPGTRLTVL.

The chain combines TRBV10-3 with TRBJ2-1; 12 bases align to TRBD2. The V and J ends lost 6 bases and 5 bases, in that order; junction bases with no gene match: 2. The CDR3 has 14 residues. The V gene's germline CDR1 is ENHRY and CDR2 SYGVKD. Here the CDR3 DNA reads TGTGCCATCAGACGACTAGCGGGAGACAATGAGCAGTTCTTC. Protein sequence: CAIRRLAGDNEQFF.

This chain connects TRBV5-1 to TRBJ1-5; TRBD1 aligns across 7 bases. CDR3 length: 15 amino acids. Germline CDR1 reads SGHRS; CDR2 reads YFSETQ. V lost 0 bases, J lost 5 bases, and 5 bases stayed unmatched. The CDR3 reads CASSLAPGQDQPQHF. The CDR3 nucleotides read TGCGCCAGCAGCTTGGCTCCAGGACAGGATCAGCCCCAGCATTTT.

The chain uses TRBV10-3 and TRBJ1-1, with D uncertain. CDR3 length: 15 amino acids. Germline lookup yields CDR1 ENHRY and CDR2 SYGVKD. V lost 0 bases to trimming and J lost 1 base, with 9 bases between them. The CDR3 bases are TGTGCCATCAGTGAGTCAGCAGGAGCGAACACTGAAGCTTTCTTT. It specifies CAISESAGANTEAFF.

The J gene is TRBJ2-5, the V gene TRBV27; 10 positions match TRBD2. With V trimmed by 0 bases and J by 2 bases, 6 bases remained unmatched. The germline V gene has CDR1 MNHEY and CDR2 SMNVEV (reference sequence). The CDR3 is 17 residues long. The CDR3 coding sequence is TGTGCCAGCAGTTTATCGTCTGGACTAGCGGTACAAGAGACCCAGTACTTC. Protein product: CASSLSSGLAVQETQYF.

The chain has TRBV29-1 and TRBJ1-1, with TRBD1 as a possible D gene (5 bases). Trimming shortened V by 6 bases and J by 4 bases, and 15 bases separated the two germline ends. The CDR3 extends over 13 amino acids. Germline assignment: CDR1 SQVTM and CDR2 ANQGSEA. CDR3 nucleotides: TGCAGCGTGAAGGGGTCGCCTGGCACTGAAGCTTTCTTT. Translating it yields CSVKGSPGTEAFF.

The genes are TRBV29-1 and TRBJ2-3; weak D call: TRBD1 (6 bases). This CDR3 spans 13 amino acids. In germline, CDR1 is SQVTM, CDR2 ANQGSEA. The CDR3 loop is CRAQGLHTDTQYF. The CDR3, as DNA: TGCAGAGCCCAGGGGCTCCACACAGATACGCAGTATTTT.

CDR3 DNA sequence: TGTGCCAGCAGCGCCCCCCCACAGGGTCGAAGCGGTCCCTCCTACAATGAGCAGTTCTTC. The encoded protein is CASSAPPQGRSGPSYNEQFF. J is TRBJ2-1 and V is TRBV9; D is possibly TRBD1 (6 bases). Germline CDR1 and CDR2: SGDLS and YYNGEE. This CDR3 region has 20 residues. V gave up 3 bases and J gave up 0 bases, with 25 bases separating them.

The chain has TRBV18 and TRBJ2-7; D is unclear. The CDR3 is made up of 13 amino acids. Trimming removed 0 bases at V and 6 bases at J, with 9 bases between. In germline, CDR1 is KGHSH, CDR2 LQKENI. The CDR3 bases are TGTGCCAGCTCACCACCCTCAGGTTTCGAGCAGTACTTC. Translating it yields CASSPPSGFEQYF.

This chain links TRBV5-4 with TRBJ2-6; D is unresolved. V was shortened by 7 bases and J by 5 bases, with 25 bases between the two germline ends. Germline V gene sequence: CDR1 SGHNT, CDR2 YYREEE (reference sequence). The CDR3 totals 18 residues. This CDR3 reads CASSKTVSHKSRANVLTF. In DNA form, the CDR3 reads TGTGCCAGCTCGAAAACTGTCTCGCACAAAAGTCGGGCCAACGTCCTGACTTTC. Looking up the rest from reference TRBV5-4 and TRBJ2-6 gives the full variable domain: ETGVTQSPTHLIKTRGQQVTLRCSSQSGHNTVSWYQQALGQGPQFIFQYYREEENGRGNFPPRFSGLQFPNYSSELNVNALELDDSALYLCASSKTVSHKSRANVLTFGAGSRLTVL.